This T cell receptor (beta chain) was sequenced for a study of Ad26.COV2.S vaccination and SARS-CoV-2 variants. Notes on the study in general: The study found similar non-spike TCR breadth in vaccine and placebo recipients. The breadth of spike-specific CD8+ and CD4+ T cell responses after vaccination was reportedly substantial.

Generated by immunoSEQ multiplex PCR, the TCRdb table keeps only in-frame clones and is missing some. The data contain 97,000 or so clones, around three quarters of them singletons. Comments on this clone: Its antigen is unidentified.

Sequences were derived from peripheral blood, sampled after recovery from COVID-19. The sequence was collected from a human donor who had recovered from COVID-19.

DNA of the CDR3: TGTGCAAGTCGCTTAGAGCGAACAGGGGTCAGGTACCAAGAGACCCAGTACTTC. Encoded protein: CASRLERTGVRYQETQYF. The rearrangement uses TRBV12-2 and TRBJ2-5; TRBD1, as called in the table, went unchecked against the DNA. TRBV12-2 has pseudogene status. This CDR3 has 18 residues.